The entry below describes one T cell receptor beta chain. Its antigen is undetermined. This CDR3 is 16 amino acids long. Germline trimming cut 4 bases from V and 6 bases from J; bases unmatched to any gene: 9. In germline, CDR1 is SGHRS, CDR2 YFSETQ. TCRdb keeps only in-frame clones here, not all; method: immunoSEQ multiplex PCR. This sample carries more than 300,000 clones, 86% of them seen once, and the ten largest clones take more than 1.5%. The data were taken from a study of Ad26.COV2.S vaccination and SARS-CoV-2 variants. Points from the study as a whole: People who got the vaccine had more spike-specific TCR breadth than people who got placebo.

Treatment reported: some 19 received Ad26.COV2.S at low or high dose, single or two shots; about 5 received placebo; per-sample allocation not given. Collection of samples fell on day 63 after the first vaccine or placebo injection. The source was peripheral blood, collected in a trial of Ad26.COV2.S vaccine versus placebo. The rearrangement uses TRBV5-1 and TRBJ2-2; 10 positions agree with TRBD1. This sequence was found in a person aged 18-65 years who received the Ad26.COV2.S COVID-19 vaccine or a placebo. The CDR3 is CASSKSGTGVPGELFF. CDR3 DNA: TGCGCCAGCAGCAAATCCGGGACAGGGGTCCCCGGGGAGCTGTTTTTT.